The 18 T cell receptor beta chains below come from one sample, sequenced in a study of T cells in Graves' hyperthyroidism and ophthalmopathy. Amplification yielded TCR beta CDR3 regions, with RNA transcripts as the source. Researchers ran a first-round RT-PCR on the TCR CDR3 using the HTBI primer set. MiXCR was run by TCRdb on the multiplex PCR reads, yielding one entry per CDR3 protein. The table lists 690,000 or so distinct CDR3 sequences, 18% of them singletons. The sequenced sample was blood. These receptors all stem from a woman aged 50 to 65 with Graves' hyperthyroidism that later progressed to Graves' ophthalmopathy.

This clonotype came up many times. This CDR3 is CASSQDRLAGVDEQYF. CDR3 in DNA: TGTGCCAGCAGCCAAGACCGACTAGCGGGGGTAGACGAGCAGTACTTC. The V call is TRBV3-1, the J call TRBJ2-7; 12 bases agree with TRBD2. CDR1 and CDR2 from the germline V gene are LGHDT and YNNKEL (reference sequence). The CDR3 sequence is 16 residues long. V trimming: 0 bases; J trimming: 5 bases; junction bases outside the gene matches: 5.

This clonotype was recorded a few times. This chain links TRBV20-1 with TRBJ2-1; TRBD2 matches 8 bases. Germline loops: CDR1 DFQATT, CDR2 SNEGSKA (reference sequence). This CDR3 contains 15 residues. The junction had 3 bases not matched to a gene; V was cut back by 0 bases and J by 2 bases. The CDR3 sequence is CSARDGGLAYNEQFF. CDR3 DNA: TGCAGTGCTAGAGATGGGGGACTAGCCTACAATGAGCAGTTCTTC.

The genes are TRBV7-8 and TRBJ1-1; D gene ambiguous. The length of the CDR3 is 15 residues. V lost 2 bases and J 0 bases, leaving 10 bases between the germline ends. The germline V gene has CDR1 SGHVS and CDR2 FQNEAQ. CDR3 nucleotide sequence: TGTGCCAGCAGCTTACGGACTTCTATGAACACTGAAGCTTTCTTT. Its protein product is CASSLRTSMNTEAFF.

The gene calls are TRBV6-1 and TRBJ2-3; D perhaps matches TRBD2 (6 bases). V lost 6 bases to trimming and J lost 6 bases, with 10 bases between them. Germline CDR1 and CDR2: MNHNS and SASEGT. The CDR3 is 12 amino acids. Here the CDR3 reads CASSWLADTQYF. The CDR3 region has the DNA TGTGCCAGCAGCTGGCTAGCGGATACGCAGTATTTT.

This clonotype was detected many times. The V call is TRBV20-1, the J call TRBJ2-1; 10 bases align to TRBD2. Germline V gene lookup returns CDR1 DFQATT and CDR2 SNEGSKA (reference sequence). This CDR3 region has 14 residues. The ends lost 3 bases at V and 8 bases at J; junction bases unmatched: 7. This CDR3 is CSASPGLAEYEQFF. In nucleotides, the CDR3 is TGCAGTGCTAGTCCCGGACTAGCGGAGTATGAGCAGTTCTTC.

This chain links TRBV3-1 with TRBJ1-5; D is ambiguous. This CDR3 is built from 14 residues. Trimming took 5 bases from V and 0 from J, leaving 8 bases between them. Germline-derived CDR1 and CDR2 are LGHDT and YNNKEL (reference sequence). The CDR3 reads CASSFRVSNQPQHF. The CDR3 nucleotides are TGTGCCAGCAGCTTCCGAGTTAGCAATCAGCCCCAGCATTTT. The entire variable domain, with the rest obtained from reference TRBV3-1 and TRBJ1-5, is as follows: DTAVSQTPKYLVTQMGNDKSIKCEQNLGHDTMYWYKQDSKKFLKIMFSYNNKELIINETVPNRFSPKSPDKAHLNLHINSLELGDSAVYFCASSFRVSNQPQHFGDGTRLSIL.

In its sample, this clonotype was seen a few times. V usage is TRBV5-1 and J usage is TRBJ2-7; 8 bases map to TRBD1. Germline CDR1 SGHRS, CDR2 YFSETQ. CDR3 length: 14 amino acids. V trimming: 4 bases; J trimming: 3 bases; junction bases outside the gene matches: 6. CDR3 sequence (DNA): TGCGCCAGCAGCGCAAGGACAGGGCTCTACGAGCAGTACTTC. This gives the protein CASSARTGLYEQYF.

Turning to this clonotype: This sequence may be a read error, since a much larger clone differs from it by one base. The chain uses TRBV18 and TRBJ2-1, with 7 bases lining up with TRBD2. The junction had 6 bases not matched to a gene; V was cut back by 5 bases and J by 5 bases. The V gene's germline CDR1 is KGHSH and CDR2 LQKENI. The CDR3 covers 14 residues. The CDR3 nucleotides read TGTGCCAGCTCATCTGGTGGGGGGGACAATGAGCAGTTCTTC. Translating gives CASSSGGGDNEQFF. The whole variable domain, remainder taken from reference TRBV18 and TRBJ2-1, is NAGVMQNPRHLVRRRGQEARLRCSPMKGHSHVYWYRQLPEEGLKFMVYLQKENIIDESGMPKERFSAEFPKEGPSILRIQQVVRGDSAAYFCASSSGGGDNEQFFGPGTRLTVL.

The rearrangement uses TRBV4-1 and TRBJ1-1; D remains unclear. V was trimmed by 0 bases and J by 3 bases, leaving 14 bases between them. The CDR3 runs 16 residues. Germline CDR1 reads MGHRA; CDR2 reads YSYEKL. CDR3 protein: CASSQDFGSLYTEAFF. The CDR3 region has the DNA TGCGCCAGCAGCCAAGATTTTGGCAGCTTATACACTGAAGCTTTCTTT.

The gene calls are TRBV10-2 and TRBJ1-3, with D perhaps TRBD1 (6 bases). V was shortened by 5 bases and J by 2 bases, with 10 bases between the two germline ends. This CDR3 contains 14 residues. From germline, CDR1 is WSHSY and CDR2 SAAADI. This CDR3 reads CASSSQGTGNTIYF. CDR3 coding DNA: TGCGCCAGCAGTTCACAGGGAACTGGAAACACCATATATTTT.

This clonotype appeared many times. V gene TRBV5-6 combines with J gene TRBJ2-5, with a possible D match to TRBD2 (5 bases). V lost 0 bases and J lost 2, with 14 bases in between. This CDR3 is built from 16 residues. Germline V gene lookup returns CDR1 SGHDT and CDR2 YYEEEE. CDR3 sequence reads: CASSLEALRDQETQYF. The CDR3 nucleotides are TGTGCCAGCAGCTTGGAGGCCCTCCGGGATCAAGAGACCCAGTACTTC.

CDR3 region: CASSLATGTVPYEQYF. CDR3 sequence (DNA): TGCGCCAGCAGCTTGGCCACTGGGACAGTCCCGTACGAGCAGTACTTC. This chain uses TRBV5-1 with TRBJ2-7; 7 positions agree with TRBD1. Germline V CDR1 and CDR2: SGHRS, YFSETQ. V dropped 0 bases and J dropped 4; count of bases not matched to a gene: 10. This CDR3 has 16 residues.

V usage is TRBV6-5 and J usage is TRBJ1-1; 7 bases are a match to TRBD1. From germline, CDR1 is MNHEY and CDR2 SVGAGI. V trimming: 0 bases; J trimming: 0 bases; junction bases outside the gene matches: 4. The CDR3 is 16 residues long. The CDR3 coding sequence is TGTGCCAGCAGTTACTCCGGCAGGGGGATGAACACTGAAGCTTTCTTT. This translates into CASSYSGRGMNTEAFF.

V gene TRBV7-8 combines with J gene TRBJ1-5; unclear D gene. Germline CDR1 SGHVS, CDR2 FQNEAQ. The CDR3 loop spans 15 amino acids. Trimming took 5 bases from V and 5 from J, leaving 16 bases between them. The CDR3 loop reads CASSPDGKGDQPQHF. CDR3 nucleotides: TGTGCCAGCAGCCCCGACGGGAAAGGTGATCAGCCCCAGCATTTT.

This clonotype appeared a few times. J is TRBJ2-1 and V is TRBV19; D perhaps matches TRBD1 (5 bases). This CDR3 is 15 amino acids long. Germline-derived CDR1 and CDR2 are LNHDA and SQIVND (reference sequence). Trimming shortened V by 10 bases and J by 6 bases, and 22 bases separated the two germline ends. This chain's CDR3 is CATRTQGSPSNEQFF. DNA of the CDR3: TGTGCCACCAGGACCCAGGGCAGCCCTTCCAATGAGCAGTTCTTC.

This clonotype was counted at least ten times. The chain joins TRBV11-2 to TRBJ2-3; either TRBD1 or TRBD2 may supply D (6 bases each). Trimming stripped 3 bases from V and 1 base from J, with 11 bases between. This CDR3 is 15 amino acids long. Germline CDR1 is SGHAT and CDR2 is FQNNGV. For the CDR3, the DNA is TGTGCCAGCAGCTTTAGGGGGGCGGGCACAGATACGCAGTATTTT. Translated: CASSFRGAGTDTQYF.

Note on this clonotype: A read error is possible here, since a much larger clone lies one base away. The chain employs TRBV6-1 and TRBJ2-5; D could derive from TRBD1 or TRBD2 (7 bases each). This CDR3 has 16 residues. Deletions cut 3 bases from V and 5 bases from J, with 19 bases between. The germline V gene has CDR1 MNHNS and CDR2 SASEGT. The CDR3 loop reads CASSEPREGALETQYF. DNA for the CDR3: TGTGCCAGCAGTGAGCCAAGGGAGGGGGCATTGGAGACCCAGTACTTC.

At least ten counts were recorded for this clonotype. The chain carries TRBV5-1 and TRBJ2-3, with 9 bases lining up with TRBD2. The CDR3 runs to 15 residues. CDR1 is SGHRS, CDR2 YFSETQ, per germline. Germline trimming cut 2 bases from V and 6 bases from J; bases unmatched to any gene: 7. The CDR3 loop reads CASSFSGGPQDTQYF. CDR3 DNA sequence: TGCGCCAGCAGCTTTAGCGGGGGACCACAGGATACGCAGTATTTT.